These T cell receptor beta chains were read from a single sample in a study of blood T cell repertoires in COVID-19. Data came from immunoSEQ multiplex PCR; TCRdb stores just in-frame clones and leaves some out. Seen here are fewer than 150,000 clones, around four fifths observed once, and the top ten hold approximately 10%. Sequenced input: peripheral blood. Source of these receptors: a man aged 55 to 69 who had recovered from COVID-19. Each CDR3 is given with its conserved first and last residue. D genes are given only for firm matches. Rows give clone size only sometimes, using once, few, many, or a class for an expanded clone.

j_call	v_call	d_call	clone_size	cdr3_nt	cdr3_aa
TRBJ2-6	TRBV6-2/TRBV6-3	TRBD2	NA	TGTGCCAGCAGTTACTCACTAGCGGGGAGCTCTGGGGCCAACGTCCTGACTTTC	CASSYSLAGSSGANVLTF
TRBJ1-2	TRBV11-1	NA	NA	TGTGCCAGCAACTCGCACAGGGTTTCGAAAGGCTACACCTTC	CASNSHRVSKGYTF
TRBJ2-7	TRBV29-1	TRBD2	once	TGCAGCGTTGATAGCCCTGGGGGAGGGTCCGAGCAGTACTTC	CSVDSPGGGSEQYF
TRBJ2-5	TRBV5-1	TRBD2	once	TGCGCCAGCAGCCAAGGGACTAGCGGGAGTTTATTGGAGACCCAGTACTTC	CASSQGTSGSLLETQYF
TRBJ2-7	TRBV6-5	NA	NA	TGTGCCAGCAGTTCGGACAGAGCAAACTACGAGCAGTACTTC	CASSSDRANYEQYF
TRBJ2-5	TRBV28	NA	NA	TGTGCCAGCAGTACCCTAGCGGAGACCCAGTACTTC	CASSTLAETQYF
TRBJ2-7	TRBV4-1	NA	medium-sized	TGCGCCAGCAGCCAAGTGGGAGATAGATCCCACGAGCAGTACTTC	CASSQVGDRSHEQYF
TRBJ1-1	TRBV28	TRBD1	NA	TGTGCCAGCACGTTGGGACAGGCCTCGGTGGGAGGGACTGAAGCTTTCTTT	CASTLGQASVGGTEAFF
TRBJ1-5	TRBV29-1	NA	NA	TGCAGCGTTGAAGGAACAGGCGGTCAGCCCCAGCATTTT	CSVEGTGGQPQHF
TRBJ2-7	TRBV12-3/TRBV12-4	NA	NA	TGTGCCAGCAGTTTTGCGGGAGAGCAGTACTTC	CASSFAGEQYF
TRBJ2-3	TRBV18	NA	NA	TGTGCCAGCTCACGCCTAGCAGTTAGCACAGATACGCAGTATTTT	CASSRLAVSTDTQYF
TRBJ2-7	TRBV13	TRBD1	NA	TGTGCCAGCAGCCTACAGGGGCGGTTCTACGAGCAGTACTTC	CASSLQGRFYEQYF
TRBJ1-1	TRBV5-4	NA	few	TGTGCCAGCAGCTTTTCCGGTACAGGAGCTTTCTTT	CASSFSGTGAFF
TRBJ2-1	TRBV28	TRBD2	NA	TGTGCCAGCAGTTTAATTGGCGGGGGCTCCTACAATGAGCAGTTCTTC	CASSLIGGGSYNEQFF
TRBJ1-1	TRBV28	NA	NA	TGTGCCAGCGGGCACTTTAACACTGAAGCTTTCTTT	CASGHFNTEAFF
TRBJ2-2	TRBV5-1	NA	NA	TGCGCCAGCAGTTTAAACACCGGGGAGCTGTTTTTT	CASSLNTGELFF
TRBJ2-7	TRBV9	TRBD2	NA	TGTGCCAGCAGCCCAAGTGGGGGGGTTGGCGAGCAGTACTTC	CASSPSGGVGEQYF
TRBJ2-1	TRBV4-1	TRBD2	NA	TGCGCCAGCAGCCAAGTTCCCGGGACTAGCGGGTTATATGAGCAGTTCTTC	CASSQVPGTSGLYEQFF
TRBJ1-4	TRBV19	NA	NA	TGTGCCAGCCGGGCTTCAGCTGGGGCGGTGTTTTTT	CASRASAGAVFF